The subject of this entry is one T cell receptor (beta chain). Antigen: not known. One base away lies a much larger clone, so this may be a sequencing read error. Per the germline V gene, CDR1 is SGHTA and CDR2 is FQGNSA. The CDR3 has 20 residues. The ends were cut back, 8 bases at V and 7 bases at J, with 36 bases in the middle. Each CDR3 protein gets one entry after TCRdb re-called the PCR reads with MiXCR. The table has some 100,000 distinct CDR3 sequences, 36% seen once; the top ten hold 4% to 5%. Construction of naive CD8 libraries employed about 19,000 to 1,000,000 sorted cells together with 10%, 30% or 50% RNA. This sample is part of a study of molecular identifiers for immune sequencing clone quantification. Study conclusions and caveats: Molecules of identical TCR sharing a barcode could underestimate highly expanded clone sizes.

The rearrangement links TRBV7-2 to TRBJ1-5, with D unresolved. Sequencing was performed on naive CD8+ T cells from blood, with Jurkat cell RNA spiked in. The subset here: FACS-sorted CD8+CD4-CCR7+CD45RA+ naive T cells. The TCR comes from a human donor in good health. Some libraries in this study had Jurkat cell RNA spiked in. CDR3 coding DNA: TGTGCCAGCCGCCTGTGGCGACCTCTCCGAACTTGTAGCACCTACCAGCCCCAGCATTTT. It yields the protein CASRLWRPLRTCSTYQPQHF.